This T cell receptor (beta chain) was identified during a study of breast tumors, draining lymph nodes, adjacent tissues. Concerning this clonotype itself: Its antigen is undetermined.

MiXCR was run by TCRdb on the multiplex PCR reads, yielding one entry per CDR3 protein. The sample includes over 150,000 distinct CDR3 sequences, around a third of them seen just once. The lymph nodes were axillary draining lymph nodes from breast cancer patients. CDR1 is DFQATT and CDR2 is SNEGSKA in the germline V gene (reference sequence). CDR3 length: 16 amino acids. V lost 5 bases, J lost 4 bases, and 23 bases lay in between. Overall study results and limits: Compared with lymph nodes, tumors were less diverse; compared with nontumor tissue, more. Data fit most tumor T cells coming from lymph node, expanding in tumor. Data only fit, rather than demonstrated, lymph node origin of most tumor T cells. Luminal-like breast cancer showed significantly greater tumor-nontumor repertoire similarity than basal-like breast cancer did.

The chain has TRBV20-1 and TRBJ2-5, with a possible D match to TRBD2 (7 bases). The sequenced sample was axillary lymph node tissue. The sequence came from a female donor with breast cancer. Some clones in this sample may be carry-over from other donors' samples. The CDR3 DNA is TGCAGTGCTGCGGGAGAACACAGGGTAGGTAGAGAGACCCAGTACTTC. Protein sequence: CSAAGEHRVGRETQYF.